The T cell receptor (beta chain) described here comes from a study of identical twins. V was pared by 5 bases and J by 5 bases, with 12 bases between. Germline CDR1 is DFQATT and CDR2 is SNEGSKA (reference sequence). The CDR3 has 12 residues. Whole-study results and caveats: Fewer insertions characterized abundant cord blood beta clonotypes, whereas memory repertoires showed none. A cross-sectional statistical analysis, not follow-up of the same donors, supported the conclusions.

This clonotype was counted ten times or more. Its antigen is currently unknown. Template switching (which added a universal primer site) was used, and cDNA carried unique molecular identifiers. TCRdb reanalysed the 5' RACE reads using MiXCR and keeps one entry per CDR3 protein. The sample carries 650,000 to 750,000 distinct CDR3 sequences, over 20% recorded once. Separately, the same data were catalogued under a study of T cells expressing NK-cell markers. That report adds: One of the eight sequenced donors was seronegative, whereas the other seven were HCMV-seropositive.

The receptor was derived from a woman younger than 30 in good health. This chain connects TRBV20-1 to TRBJ2-5; D uncertain. Sequencing input: PBMCs. This chain's CDR3 is CSARAVRETQYF. The CDR3 bases are TGCAGTGCTCGGGCCGTGCGGGAGACCCAGTACTTC.